The T cell receptor beta chain described here comes from a study of cytomegalovirus exposure and HLA in healthy donors. The study's findings and limits: Within a later analysis, the majority of CMV-associated TCR beta chains appeared HLA-restricted.

Donors sampled were nominally healthy, though unrecorded immune exposures were likely. The table lists this clone with a count of one. Its cognate antigen is unknown. This CDR3 has 19 amino acids. The V end lost 3 bases, the J end lost 2 bases, and 20 bases lay between the germline ends. Germline CDR1 reads MNHEY; CDR2 reads SMNVEV (reference sequence). The PCR ran on 60 Vbeta and 13 Jbeta primers. Measured with immunoSEQ multiplex PCR; TCRdb has only the in-frame clones, and not every one. The sample has 100,000 or so clones; 74% are singletons. Sample: PBMCs. This sequence was found in a human donor in good health. This rearrangement joins TRBV27 to TRBJ2-6, with D maybe TRBD1 (6 bases). DNA for the CDR3: TGTGCCAGCAGTTTTTGGGGAAGGCAGGGGAGCACTGGGGCCAACGTCCTGACTTTC. As protein: CASSFWGRQGSTGANVLTF.